Following are 22 T cell receptor beta chains from one sample sequenced in a study of molecular identifiers for immune sequencing clone quantification. MiXCR was run by TCRdb on the PCR reads, yielding one entry per CDR3 protein. The sample consists of under 800,000 distinct CDR3 sequences, less than 30% of them appearing once. Sequencing used naive CD8+ T cells from blood, with Jurkat cell RNA spiked in. The subset was: FACS-sorted CD8+CD4-CCR7+CD45RA+ naive T cells. These receptors were obtained from a human donor in good health. Some libraries in this study had Jurkat cell RNA spiked in.

Regarding this clonotype: It is likely a read error, because the conserved phenylalanine at the end of the CDR3 is missing. The chain is built from TRBV7-6 and TRBJ1-1; D is undetermined. V was shortened by 1 base and J by 7 bases, with 10 bases between the two germline ends. The CDR3 length is 13 residues. Germline CDR1 SGHVS, CDR2 FNYEAQ. DNA for the CDR3: TGTGCCAGCAGCTTAGAATTGACGGGTGAAGCTTTCTTA. Translating gives CASSLELTGEAFL.

About this clonotype: Just one base apart from a much larger clone, this may be a read error. V gene TRBV6-5 combines with J gene TRBJ1-5, with a weak D call TRBD1 (6 bases). The germline CDR1 and CDR2 sequences are MNHEY and SVGAGI. There are 15 residues in the CDR3. CDR3 coding DNA: TGTGCCAGCAGTTACTCTGTGGGGGCTAATCCGCCCCAGCATTTT. It translates to CASSYSVGANPPQHF.

The V gene is TRBV2, the J gene TRBJ1-4, with D unresolved. The germline gives CDR1 SNHLY, CDR2 FYNNEI. The CDR3 runs to 16 residues. Trimming stripped 3 bases from V and 2 bases from J, with 13 bases between. The CDR3, as DNA: TGTGCCAGCAGTGACTCCGACGGGTTGACTAATGAAAAACTGTTTTTT. Translation gives CASSDSDGLTNEKLFF.

This clonotype was recorded at least ten times. This rearrangement joins TRBV12-3 or TRBV12-4 to TRBJ1-2; 11 bases fit TRBD1. The V and J ends lost 5 bases and 1 base, in that order; junction bases with no gene match: 12. The CDR3 covers 18 residues. The DNA for the CDR3 is TGTGCCAGCAGTCCCTTCAGGACAGGGGGCGCCGGTAACTATGGCTACACCTTC. This gives the protein CASSPFRTGGAGNYGYTF.

This chain joins TRBV4-1 and TRBJ1-5, with a possible D match to TRBD1 (5 bases). The CDR3 covers 15 residues. The germline V gene encodes CDR1 MGHRA and CDR2 YSYEKL. V lost 1 base to trimming and J lost 0 bases, with 7 bases between them. The CDR3 protein is CASSQGDYSNQPQHF. CDR3 sequence (DNA): TGCGCCAGCAGCCAAGGGGACTATAGCAATCAGCCCCAGCATTTT.

The V gene is TRBV2, the J gene TRBJ2-7; D not resolved. The CDR3 contains 15 residues. From germline, CDR1 is SNHLY and CDR2 FYNNEI. The V end was cut by 6 bases, the J end by 6 bases, with 21 bases between. The CDR3 protein is CASRTGLGELAEQYF. DNA for the CDR3: TGTGCCAGCAGGACTGGGCTAGGTGAACTGGCCGAGCAGTACTTC.

Worth noting for this clonotype: A read error may account for a junction end that differs from germline. The chain is built from TRBV28 and TRBJ2-1; D is unresolved. The CDR3 runs 15 residues. Germline V gene sequence: CDR1 MDHEN, CDR2 SYDVKM. The chain's CDR3 is CASLPAGSSYSEQFF. CDR3 bases: TGTGCCAGCCTGCCCGCTGGAAGCTCCTACAGTGAGCAGTTCTTC.

V usage is TRBV27 and J usage is TRBJ1-5; a possible D gene is TRBD1 (6 bases). The germline CDR1 and CDR2 sequences are MNHEY and SMNVEV (reference sequence). Trimming removed 3 bases from V and 5 bases from J, with 14 bases in between. The CDR3 sequence is 15 residues long. CDR3 nucleotides: TGTGCCAGCAGTTTCCAGGGGTTAAACCATCAGCCCCAGCATTTT. Protein product: CASSFQGLNHQPQHF.

This clonotype showed up just once. This may stem from a read error, because a much larger clone lies one nucleotide away. This sequence joins TRBV12-3 or TRBV12-4 and TRBJ2-7; 7 bases are a match to TRBD1. The CDR3 is 15 amino acids. The trim removed 1 base at V and 9 bases at J, leaving 12 bases unmatched. The CDR3 is CASSLVSGGDGVQYF. CDR3 DNA sequence: TGTGCCAGCAGTTTAGTCTCAGGGGGTGACGGCGTGCAGTACTTC.

This clonotype was seen repeatedly, ten times or more. The V call is TRBV4-3, the J call TRBJ2-7, with D possibly TRBD1 on 5 matching bases. Germline CDR1 is LGHNA and CDR2 is YSLEER. This CDR3 has 14 residues. V was cut by 2 bases and J by 7 bases, with 15 bases left in between. The CDR3 DNA reads as TGCGCCAGCAGCCAACTTATCGGGCCAGGGGAGCAGTACTTC. It translates to CASSQLIGPGEQYF.

The chain uses TRBV29-1 and TRBJ2-5, with D tentatively TRBD2 (7 bases). V lost 3 bases and J lost 5, with 13 bases in between. CDR1 is SQVTM, CDR2 ANQGSEA, per germline. This CDR3 has 13 residues. This chain's CDR3 is CSVEGGLWETQYF. CDR3 DNA sequence: TGCAGCGTTGAGGGGGGGCTTTGGGAGACCCAGTACTTC.

This clonotype appeared many times. This chain uses TRBV14 with TRBJ2-5; D possibly uses TRBD1 or TRBD2 (6 bases each). Per the germline V gene, CDR1 is SGHDN and CDR2 is FVKESK. V shed 2 bases and J shed 5 bases, with 12 bases lying between them. The length of the CDR3 is 14 residues. CDR3 region: CASSQTRGLETQYF. The CDR3, as DNA: TGTGCCAGCAGCCAAACCCGGGGGCTGGAGACCCAGTACTTC.

The chain carries TRBV14 and TRBJ2-1; D gene ambiguous. CDR1 SGHDN and CDR2 FVKESK come from the germline V gene. The CDR3 totals 14 residues. Trimming stripped 4 bases from V and 2 bases from J, with 9 bases between. CDR3 coding DNA: TGTGCCAGCAGCCCGGACCTAACCTACAATGAGCAGTTCTTC. The encoded protein is CASSPDLTYNEQFF.

There are many counts of this clonotype. The chain couples TRBV5-6 to TRBJ2-5; D gene uncertain. V was cut by 4 bases and J by 5 bases, with 9 bases left in between. This CDR3 spans 12 amino acids. Germline CDR1 is SGHDT and CDR2 is YYEEEE. DNA of the CDR3: TGTGCCAGCAGCCAGCGCGATGAGACCCAGTACTTC. This encodes CASSQRDETQYF.

The chain links TRBV20-1 to TRBJ1-5, with TRBD1 matching over 8 bases. J lost 2 bases, V lost 0 bases, and 6 bases had no gene match. Germline V gene sequence: CDR1 DFQATT, CDR2 SNEGSKA (reference sequence). The CDR3 consists of 16 residues. DNA for the CDR3: TGCAGTGCTAGAGATTATCAGGGGGCGGGCAATCAGCCCCAGCATTTT. Protein sequence: CSARDYQGAGNQPQHF.

The J gene is TRBJ2-1, the V gene TRBV4-1; 9 positions match TRBD2. The V gene end was trimmed by 4 bases and the J gene end by 4 bases; junction bases not matched to a gene: 8. Per germline, CDR1 MGHRA and CDR2 YSYEKL. The CDR3 extends over 16 amino acids. CDR3 sequence reads: CASSLRPSGVYNEQFF. CDR3 nucleotides: TGCGCCAGCAGCCTCCGCCCTAGCGGGGTTTACAATGAGCAGTTCTTC.

A remark on this clonotype: Since a much larger clone is just one base distant, this may be a read error. The chain employs TRBV7-2 and TRBJ1-1; D is ambiguous. The germline V gene has CDR1 SGHTA and CDR2 FQGNSA. The ends were cut back, 8 bases at V and 8 bases at J, with 12 bases in the middle. This CDR3 region has 11 residues. The CDR3 region has the DNA TGTGCCAGCGCCAATCAACGAGAAGCTTTCTTT. Translation gives CASANQREAFF.

As regards this clonotype: Just one base apart from a much larger clone, this may be a read error. The genes are TRBV4-3 and TRBJ2-1, with D possibly being TRBD1 (5 bases). Germline CDR1 reads LGHNA; CDR2 reads YSLEER. The CDR3 extends over 14 amino acids. The CDR3 DNA follows: TGCGCCAGCAACCAAGATTGGGGCACAAATGAGCAGTTCTTC. Its protein is CASNQDWGTNEQFF.

This clonotype has only a few counts. The V and J genes are TRBV9 and TRBJ2-1; D could derive from TRBD1 or TRBD2 (6 bases each). The V end lost 1 base, the J end lost 9 bases, and 11 bases lay between the germline ends. The germline V gene encodes CDR1 SGDLS and CDR2 YYNGEE. The CDR3 sequence is 13 residues long. CDR3 coding DNA: TGTGCCAGCAGCGTATTGGGGGGCGGTGAGCAGTTCTTC. Protein sequence: CASSVLGGGEQFF.

This chain uses TRBV4-3 with TRBJ2-1, with 10 bases that match TRBD2. Per the germline V gene, CDR1 is LGHNA and CDR2 is YSLEER. This CDR3 comprises 15 residues. The V and J ends lost 6 bases and 4 bases, in that order; junction bases with no gene match: 6. CDR3 in amino acids: CASSRTSGKYNEQFF. In nucleotides, the CDR3 is TGCGCCAGCAGTAGGACTAGCGGAAAATACAATGAGCAGTTCTTC.

The rearrangement joins TRBV29-1 to TRBJ2-2; no clear D. The CDR3 contains 12 residues. The germline V gene has CDR1 SQVTM and CDR2 ANQGSEA. Trimming removed 4 bases at V and 4 bases at J, with 7 bases between. The DNA for the CDR3 is TGCAGCGTTGTGTCGGGCACCGGGGAGCTGTTTTTT. As protein: CSVVSGTGELFF.

This clonotype has only a few counts. The genes are TRBV30 and TRBJ2-7, with D possibly matching TRBD2 (6 bases). The ends were cut back, 2 bases at V and 4 bases at J, with 21 bases in the middle. Germline CDR1 and CDR2: GTSNPN and SVGIG (reference sequence). The CDR3 length is 16 residues. CDR3 residues: CAWSQVGGRYEYEQYF. The CDR3 nucleotides are TGTGCCTGGAGTCAGGTTGGAGGGAGATACGAGTACGAGCAGTACTTC.